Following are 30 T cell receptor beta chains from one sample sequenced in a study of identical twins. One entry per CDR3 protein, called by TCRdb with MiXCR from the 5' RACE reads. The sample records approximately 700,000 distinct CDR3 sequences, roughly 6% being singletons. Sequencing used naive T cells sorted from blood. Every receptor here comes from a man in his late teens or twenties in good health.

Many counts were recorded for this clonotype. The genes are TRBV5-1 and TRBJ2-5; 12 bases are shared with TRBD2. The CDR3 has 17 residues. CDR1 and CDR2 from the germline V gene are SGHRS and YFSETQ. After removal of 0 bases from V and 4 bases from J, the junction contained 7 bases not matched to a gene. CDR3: CASSLASSGRGAETQYF. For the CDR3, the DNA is TGCGCCAGCAGCTTGGCTTCTAGCGGGAGGGGCGCAGAGACCCAGTACTTC.

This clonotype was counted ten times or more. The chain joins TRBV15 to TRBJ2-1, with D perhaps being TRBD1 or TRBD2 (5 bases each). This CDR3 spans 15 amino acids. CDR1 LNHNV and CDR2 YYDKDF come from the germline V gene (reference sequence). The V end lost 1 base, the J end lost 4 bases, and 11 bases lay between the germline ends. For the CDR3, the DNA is TGTGCCACCAGCAGAGGGGGGTTCGGGTACAATGAGCAGTTCTTC. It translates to CATSRGGFGYNEQFF.

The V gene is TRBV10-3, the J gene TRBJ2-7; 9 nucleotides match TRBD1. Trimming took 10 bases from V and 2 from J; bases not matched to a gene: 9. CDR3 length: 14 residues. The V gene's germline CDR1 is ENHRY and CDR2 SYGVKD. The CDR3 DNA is TGTGCCACCTCACCGGGACAGGGCACCTACGAGCAGTACTTC. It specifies CATSPGQGTYEQYF.

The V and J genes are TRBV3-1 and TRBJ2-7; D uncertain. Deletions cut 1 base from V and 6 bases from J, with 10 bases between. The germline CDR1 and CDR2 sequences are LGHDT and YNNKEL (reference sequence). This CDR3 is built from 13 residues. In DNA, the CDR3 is TGTGCCAGCAGCCAAGGACCTCCCGCCGAGCAGTACGTC. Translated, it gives CASSQGPPAEQYV.

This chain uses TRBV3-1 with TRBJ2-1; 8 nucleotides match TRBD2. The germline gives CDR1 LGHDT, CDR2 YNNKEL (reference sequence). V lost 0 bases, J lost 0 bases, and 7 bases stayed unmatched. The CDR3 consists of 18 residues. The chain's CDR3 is CASSQEATSASSYNEQFF. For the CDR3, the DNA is TGTGCCAGCAGCCAAGAGGCGACTAGCGCGAGCTCCTACAATGAGCAGTTCTTC.

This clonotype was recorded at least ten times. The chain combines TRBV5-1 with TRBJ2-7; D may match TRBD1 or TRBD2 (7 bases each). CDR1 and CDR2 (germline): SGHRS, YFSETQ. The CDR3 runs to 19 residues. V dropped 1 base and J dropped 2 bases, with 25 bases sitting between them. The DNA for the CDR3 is TGCGCCAGCAGCTTGTACGTGACAGGGCCCGAGCGGGACCCCTACGAGCAGTACTTC. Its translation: CASSLYVTGPERDPYEQYF.

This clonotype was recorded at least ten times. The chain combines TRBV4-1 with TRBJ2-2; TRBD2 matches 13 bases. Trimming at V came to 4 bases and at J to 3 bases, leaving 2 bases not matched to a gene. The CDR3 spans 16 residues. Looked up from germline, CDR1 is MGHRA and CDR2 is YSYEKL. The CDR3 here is CASSPLAGGYTGELFF. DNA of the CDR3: TGCGCCAGCAGCCCACTAGCGGGAGGGTACACCGGGGAGCTGTTTTTT.

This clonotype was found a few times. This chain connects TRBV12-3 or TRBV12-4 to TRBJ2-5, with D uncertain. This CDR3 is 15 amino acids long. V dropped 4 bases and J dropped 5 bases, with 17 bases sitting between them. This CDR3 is CASSSTPQGLETQYF. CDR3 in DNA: TGTGCCAGCAGTTCGACCCCCCAAGGTTTGGAGACCCAGTACTTC.

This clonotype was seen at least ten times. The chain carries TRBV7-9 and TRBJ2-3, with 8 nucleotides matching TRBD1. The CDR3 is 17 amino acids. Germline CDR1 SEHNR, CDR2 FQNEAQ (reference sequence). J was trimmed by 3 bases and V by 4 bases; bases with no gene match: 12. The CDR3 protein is CASSSGGDRQGTDTQYF. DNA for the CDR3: TGTGCCAGCAGCTCAGGCGGCGACCGACAGGGGACAGATACGCAGTATTTT.

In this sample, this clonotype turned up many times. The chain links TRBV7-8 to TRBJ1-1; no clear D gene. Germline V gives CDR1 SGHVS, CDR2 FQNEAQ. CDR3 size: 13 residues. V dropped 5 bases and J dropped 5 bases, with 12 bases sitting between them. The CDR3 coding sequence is TGTGCCAGCAGCCTCGGGCCCCGGACTGAAGCTTTCTTT. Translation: CASSLGPRTEAFF. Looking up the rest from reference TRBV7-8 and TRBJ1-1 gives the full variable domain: GAGVSQSPRYKVAKRGQDVALRCDPISGHVSLFWYQQALGQGPEFLTYFQNEAQLDKSGLPSDRFFAERPEGSVSTLKIQRTQQEDSAVYLCASSLGPRTEAFFGQGTRLTVV.

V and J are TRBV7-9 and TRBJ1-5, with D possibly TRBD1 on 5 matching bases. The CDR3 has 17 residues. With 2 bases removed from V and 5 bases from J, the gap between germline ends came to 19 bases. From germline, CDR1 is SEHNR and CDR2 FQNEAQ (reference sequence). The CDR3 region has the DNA TGTGCCAGCAGCTTATTCGTTCGGGGGGAAACTTATCAGCCCCAGCATTTT. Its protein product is CASSLFVRGETYQPQHF.

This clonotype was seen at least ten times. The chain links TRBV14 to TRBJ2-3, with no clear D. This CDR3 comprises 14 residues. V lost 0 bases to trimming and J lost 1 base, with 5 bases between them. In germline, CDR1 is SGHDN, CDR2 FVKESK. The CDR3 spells CASSQDRGTDTQYF. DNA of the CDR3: TGTGCCAGCAGCCAAGATAGAGGCACAGATACGCAGTATTTT.

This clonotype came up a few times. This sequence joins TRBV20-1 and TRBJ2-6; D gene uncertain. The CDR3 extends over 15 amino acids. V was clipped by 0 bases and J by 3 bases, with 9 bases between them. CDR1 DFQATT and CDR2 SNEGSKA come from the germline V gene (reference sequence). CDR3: CSARDYRDGANVLTF. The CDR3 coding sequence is TGCAGTGCTAGAGATTACAGAGATGGGGCCAACGTCCTGACTTTC.

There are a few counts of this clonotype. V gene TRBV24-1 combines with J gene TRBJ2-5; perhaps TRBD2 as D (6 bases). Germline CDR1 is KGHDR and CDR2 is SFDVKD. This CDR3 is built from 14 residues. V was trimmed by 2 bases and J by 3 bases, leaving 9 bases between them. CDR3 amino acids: CATSDSPGEETQYF. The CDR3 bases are TGTGCCACCAGTGATTCACCGGGGGAAGAGACCCAGTACTTC.

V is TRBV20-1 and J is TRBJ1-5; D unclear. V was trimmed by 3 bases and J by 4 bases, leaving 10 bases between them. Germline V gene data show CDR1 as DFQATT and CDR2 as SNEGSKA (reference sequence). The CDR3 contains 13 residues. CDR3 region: CSASSTVNQPQHF. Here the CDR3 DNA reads TGCAGTGCTAGTTCAACGGTAAATCAGCCCCAGCATTTT.

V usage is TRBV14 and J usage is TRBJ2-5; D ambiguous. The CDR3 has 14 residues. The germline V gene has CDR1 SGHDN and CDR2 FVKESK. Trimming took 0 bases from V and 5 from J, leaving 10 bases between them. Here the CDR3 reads CASSQDRLRETQYF. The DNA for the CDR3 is TGTGCCAGCAGCCAAGATCGCTTACGGGAGACCCAGTACTTC.

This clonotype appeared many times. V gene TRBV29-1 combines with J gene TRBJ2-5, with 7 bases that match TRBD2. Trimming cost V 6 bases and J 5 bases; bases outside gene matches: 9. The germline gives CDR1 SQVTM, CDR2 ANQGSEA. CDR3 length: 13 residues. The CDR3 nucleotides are TGCAGCGTCGCTCTAGCGGTTTTGGAGACCCAGTACTTC. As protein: CSVALAVLETQYF.

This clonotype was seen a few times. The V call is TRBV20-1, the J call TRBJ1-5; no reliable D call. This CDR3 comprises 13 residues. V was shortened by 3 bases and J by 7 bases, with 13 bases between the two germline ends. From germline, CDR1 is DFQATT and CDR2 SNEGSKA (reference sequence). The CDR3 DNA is TGCAGTGCTAGTAATAGGACTTGGCAGCCCCAGCATTTT. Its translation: CSASNRTWQPQHF.

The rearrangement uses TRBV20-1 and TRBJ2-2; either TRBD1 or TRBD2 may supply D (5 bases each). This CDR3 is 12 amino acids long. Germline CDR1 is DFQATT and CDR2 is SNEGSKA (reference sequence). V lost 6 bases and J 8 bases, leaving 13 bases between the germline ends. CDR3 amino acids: CSARTGGGELFF. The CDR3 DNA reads TGCAGTGCGAGGACTGGGGGTGGGGAGCTGTTTTTT.

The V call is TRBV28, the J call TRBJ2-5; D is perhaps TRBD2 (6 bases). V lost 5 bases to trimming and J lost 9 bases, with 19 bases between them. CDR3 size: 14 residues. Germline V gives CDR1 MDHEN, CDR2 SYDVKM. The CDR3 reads CASSLRGAGLSQYF. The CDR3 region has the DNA TGTGCCAGCAGTCTGCGGGGAGCGGGTTTGTCCCAGTACTTC.

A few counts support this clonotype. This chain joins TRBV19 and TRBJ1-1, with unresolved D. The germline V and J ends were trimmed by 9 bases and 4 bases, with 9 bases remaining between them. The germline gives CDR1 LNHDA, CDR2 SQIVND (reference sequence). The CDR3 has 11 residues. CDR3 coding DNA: TGTGCCAGCCCCAGTGGCACTGAAGCTTTCTTT. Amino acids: CASPSGTEAFF.

The chain's CDR3 is CASSLIGEGTDTQYF. In DNA, the CDR3 is TGTGCCAGCAGTTTAATCGGAGAGGGTACAGATACGCAGTATTTT. The rearrangement joins TRBV12-3 or TRBV12-4 to TRBJ2-3; D perhaps matches TRBD2 (5 bases). Trimming shortened V by 2 bases and J by 3 bases, and 12 bases separated the two germline ends. The CDR3 has 15 amino acids.

CDR3 sequence reads: CASSQDMGANEQFF. CDR3 DNA sequence: TGCGCCAGCAGCCAAGACATGGGTGCCAATGAGCAGTTCTTC. The rearrangement joins TRBV4-3 to TRBJ2-1, with D uncertain. This CDR3 is 14 amino acids long. V lost 0 bases, J lost 6 bases, and 9 bases lay in between. Germline V CDR1 and CDR2: LGHNA, YSLEER.

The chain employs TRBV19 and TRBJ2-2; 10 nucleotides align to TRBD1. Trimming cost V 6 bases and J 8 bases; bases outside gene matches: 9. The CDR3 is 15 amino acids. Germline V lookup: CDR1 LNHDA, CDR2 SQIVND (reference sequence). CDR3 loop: CASRTGTGVSGELFF. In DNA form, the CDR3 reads TGTGCCAGTAGAACCGGGACAGGGGTTTCAGGGGAGCTGTTTTTT.

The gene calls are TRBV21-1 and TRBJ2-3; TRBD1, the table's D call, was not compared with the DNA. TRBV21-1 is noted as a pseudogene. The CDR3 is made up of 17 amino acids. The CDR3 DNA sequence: TGTGCCAGCAGCAAAGCGAAACAGGGAAGGTGCTTCGATACGCAGTATTTT. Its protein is CASSKAKQGRCFDTQYF.

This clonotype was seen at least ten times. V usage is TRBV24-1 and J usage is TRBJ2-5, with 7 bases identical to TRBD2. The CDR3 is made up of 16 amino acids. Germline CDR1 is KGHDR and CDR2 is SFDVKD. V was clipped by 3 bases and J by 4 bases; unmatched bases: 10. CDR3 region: CATSDPRGREGETQYF. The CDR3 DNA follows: TGTGCCACCAGTGATCCAAGGGGCAGGGAGGGAGAGACCCAGTACTTC.

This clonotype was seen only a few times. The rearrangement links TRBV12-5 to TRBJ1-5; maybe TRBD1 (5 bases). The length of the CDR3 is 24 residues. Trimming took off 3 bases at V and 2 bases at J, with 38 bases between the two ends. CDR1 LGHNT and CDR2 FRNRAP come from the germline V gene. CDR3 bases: TGTGCTAGTGGTTTTAGGCCTATAATGGCAGCGGGGGATATAAGCCTCTTGGGCAATCAGCCCCAGCATTTT. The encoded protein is CASGFRPIMAAGDISLLGNQPQHF.

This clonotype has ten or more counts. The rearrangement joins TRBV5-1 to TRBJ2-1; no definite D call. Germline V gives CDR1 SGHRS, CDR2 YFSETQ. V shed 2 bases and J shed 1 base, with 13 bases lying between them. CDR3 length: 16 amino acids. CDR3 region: CASSFRDGRSYNEQFF. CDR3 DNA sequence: TGCGCCAGCAGCTTTAGAGACGGAAGGTCCTACAATGAGCAGTTCTTC.

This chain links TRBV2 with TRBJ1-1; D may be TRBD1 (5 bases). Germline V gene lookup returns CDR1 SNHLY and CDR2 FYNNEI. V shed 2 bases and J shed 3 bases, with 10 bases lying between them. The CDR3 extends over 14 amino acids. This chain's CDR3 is CASSETAGHTEAFF. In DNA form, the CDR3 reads TGTGCCAGCAGTGAAACAGCAGGGCACACTGAAGCTTTCTTT.

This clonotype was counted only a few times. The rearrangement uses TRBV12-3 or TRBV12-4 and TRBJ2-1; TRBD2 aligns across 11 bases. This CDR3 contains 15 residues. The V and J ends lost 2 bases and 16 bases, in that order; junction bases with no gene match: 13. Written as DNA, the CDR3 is TGTGCCAGCAGTTTAAATCCGACTAGCGGGACTCGCATCTTCTTC. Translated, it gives CASSLNPTSGTRIFF.